Listed here is a single TCR beta chain. Its antigen is currently unknown. Looked up from germline, CDR1 is GTSNPN and CDR2 is SVGIG (reference sequence). This CDR3 is 13 amino acids long. The J segment lost 10 bases and the V segment lost 2 bases, leaving 7 bases of the junction unmatched. This sample is part of a study of cytomegalovirus exposure and HLA in healthy donors. At the level of the study: A later analysis reported the approximately 120 validation repertoires used the same platform as the approximately 700 first-cohort repertoires. General study results and limits: The listing of 160 or so TCR beta chains classed them as cytomegalovirus-associated. CMV antigen specificity was confirmed in vitro for three CMV-associated chains. Most TCR sequences proved rare, with some public TCRs found in many donors.

Sequencing used immunoSEQ multiplex PCR; TCRdb keeps in-frame clones, though not all of them. In the table there are some 59,000 clones, 80% to 90% of which are singletons. Sequenced sample: PBMCs. The TCR comes from a woman between 18 and 30 years old in good health and CMV-seronegative. V and J are TRBV30 and TRBJ1-1; TRBD1 matches at 10 bases. This CDR3 is CAWSSGTGDGAFF. The CDR3 coding sequence is TGTGCCTGGAGTTCCGGGACAGGGGACGGAGCTTTCTTT.